These 22 T cell receptor beta chains share one sample of origin, sequenced in a study of T cells in women clearing cervical HPV infection. Generated by immunoSEQ multiplex PCR, the TCRdb table keeps only in-frame clones and is missing some. The data show around 48,000 clones, and the top ten clones hold 1.5% to 2%. Sequenced: blood buffy coat. Source of these receptors: a woman between 18 and 75 years old with a cervical HPV16 infection that either progressed to CIN3+ or cleared (not recorded which).

The CDR3 reads CASSSPTGALNTEAFF. CDR3 DNA, as far as it was read: TGTGCCAGCAGCTCTCCTACAGGGGCGCTGAACACTGAA. This chain connects TRBV5-4 to TRBJ1-1; 7 bases are a match to TRBD1. The read falls 3 residues short of the CDR3 end, and the missing part is taken from the germline J gene. The CDR3 has 16 amino acids. Unmatched junction bases numbered 8, after V lost 3 bases and J lost 0 bases. Germline CDR1 is SGHNT and CDR2 is YYREEE (reference sequence). Drawing the rest from reference TRBV5-4 and TRBJ1-1, the complete variable domain is ETGVTQSPTHLIKTRGQQVTLRCSSQSGHNTVSWYQQALGQGPQFIFQYYREEENGRGNFPPRFSGLQFPNYSSELNVNALELDDSALYLCASSSPTGALNTEAFFGQGTRLTVV.

Remarks on this clone: The read terminates 3 residues ahead of where the CDR3 ends, so the germline J gene completes it. The chain joins TRBV19 to TRBJ2-6; 10 nucleotides line up with TRBD1. Germline assignment: CDR1 LNHDA and CDR2 SQIVND (reference sequence). The trim removed 4 bases at V and 4 bases at J, leaving 4 bases unmatched. This CDR3 region has 16 residues. CDR3 region: CASSKTGGTGANVLTF. CDR3 DNA, as far as it was read: TGTGCCAGTAGTAAGACAGGGGGCACAGGGGCCAACGTC.

As regards this clone: The read comes to an end 3 residues before the CDR3 does, leaving the germline J gene to fill in the end. V gene TRBV6-2 or TRBV6-3 combines with J gene TRBJ1-5; D unclear. V dropped 7 bases and J dropped 2 bases, with 12 bases sitting between them. This CDR3 has 14 amino acids. Germline CDR1 and CDR2: MNHEY and SVGEGT. The CDR3 reads CASTTIRGNQPQHF. The part of the CDR3 DNA that was read is TGTGCCAGCACCACAATTCGGGGCAATCAGCCC.

To note about this clone: Read coverage stops 3 residues before the CDR3 terminus; the germline J gene supplies the remainder. The chain joins TRBV20-1 to TRBJ1-1; TRBD1 matches 9 bases. J was trimmed by 0 bases and V by 2 bases; bases with no gene match: 16. Germline CDR1 is DFQATT and CDR2 is SNEGSKA (reference sequence). The CDR3 extends over 19 amino acids. CDR3 loop: CSARLIRGQGVGMNTEAFF. Incomplete CDR3 DNA: TGCAGTGCTAGACTCATTAGGGGACAGGGAGTAGGGATGAACACTGAA.

About this clone: The read finishes 3 residues shy of the CDR3 end, and the germline J gene is used to complete it. The chain combines TRBV9 with TRBJ2-1; possible D gene TRBD2, 7 bases. Germline V CDR1 and CDR2: SGDLS, YYNGEE. Trimming pared 4 bases from V and 7 bases from J, leaving 15 bases between. The CDR3 sequence is 14 residues long. The sequenced CDR3 bases are TGTGCCAGCAGCCCCGGGGGGCTAGGAAATGAG. Translated: CASSPGGLGNE. Given in full, the CDR3 is CASSPGGLGNEQFF.

The DNA read from the CDR3 is TGTGCCAGCTCACAAATACAGGGCTCCTACGAG. Translating it yields CASSQIQGSYE. The whole CDR3 reads CASSQIQGSYEQYF. The chain recombines TRBV18 with TRBJ2-7, with a possible D match to TRBD1 (6 bases). The read ends 3 residues before the CDR3 terminus; that terminus is restored from the germline J gene. The CDR3 runs to 14 residues. Looked up from germline, CDR1 is KGHSH and CDR2 is LQKENI. Trimming took 4 bases from V and 0 from J, leaving 10 bases between them. The full variable domain, rest sourced from reference TRBV18 and TRBJ2-7, is NAGVMQNPRHLVRRRGQEARLRCSPMKGHSHVYWYRQLPEEGLKFMVYLQKENIIDESGMPKERFSAEFPKEGPSILRIQQVVRGDSAAYFCASSQIQGSYEQYFGPGTRLTVT.

Points on this clone: From the germline J gene comes the end of the CDR3, since the read stops 3 residues before it. The rearrangement joins TRBV27 to TRBJ2-1; 9 bases fit TRBD2. Germline CDR1 is MNHEY and CDR2 is SMNVEV (reference sequence). The J segment lost 3 bases and the V segment lost 3 bases, leaving 3 bases of the junction unmatched. The CDR3 covers 15 residues. The part of the CDR3 DNA that was read is TGTGCCAGCAGTTTTAGCGGGGGTCGCTACAATGAG. It is translated as CASSFSGGRYNE. From start to end, the CDR3 is CASSFSGGRYNEQFF.

Note on this clone: The CDR3 is cut off 3 residues early in the read; its end comes from the germline J gene. The chain is built from TRBV6-1 and TRBJ2-7, with 7 positions matching TRBD1. This CDR3 has 15 amino acids. Germline CDR1 reads MNHNS; CDR2 reads SASEGT. The V gene end was trimmed by 0 bases and the J gene end by 3 bases; junction bases not matched to a gene: 5. CDR3 bases read: TGTGCCAGCAGTGAAGCGGCAGGGGGATTCTACGAG. This gives the protein CASSEAAGGFYE. The full CDR3 protein is CASSEAAGGFYEQYF.

For this clone: Read coverage stops 3 residues before the CDR3 terminus; the germline J gene supplies the remainder. This sequence joins TRBV20-1 and TRBJ1-5; unclear D gene. Germline V gives CDR1 DFQATT, CDR2 SNEGSKA (reference sequence). The CDR3 spans 18 residues. Trimming removed 3 bases at V and 4 bases at J, with 25 bases between. CDR3 DNA, as far as it was read: TGCAGTGCTAGTTCGAGTCTAGTGCCAGCAGAAAGTAATCAGCCC. It codes for CSASSSLVPAESNQP. The whole CDR3 protein reads CSASSSLVPAESNQPQHF.

Comment on this clone: The read stops 3 residues short of the end of the CDR3; the missing end is completed from the germline J gene. The chain links TRBV19 to TRBJ2-7; TRBD1 agrees at 8 bases. Looked up from germline, CDR1 is LNHDA and CDR2 is SQIVND (reference sequence). The CDR3 is 15 residues long. The ends lost 4 bases at V and 4 bases at J; junction bases unmatched: 9. The DNA read from the CDR3 is TGTGCCAGTAGTACCCTCCCAGGACAGGGTTACGAG. As protein: CASSTLPGQGYE. In full, the CDR3 reads CASSTLPGQGYEQYF.

In the case of this clone: Read sequence stops 3 residues before the CDR3 end, and the germline J gene provides the missing end. The chain couples TRBV5-1 to TRBJ2-7; D not resolved. Germline V gives CDR1 SGHRS, CDR2 YFSETQ. The CDR3 sequence is 12 residues long. V lost 3 bases, J lost 1 base, and 5 bases lay in between. CDR3 sequence reads: CASSSPSYEQYF. The covered CDR3 bases are TGCGCCAGCAGCTCTCCGTCCTACGAG.

Note on this clone: The read comes to an end 3 residues before the CDR3 does, leaving the germline J gene to fill in the end. This chain uses TRBV19 with TRBJ2-2; 10 nucleotides align to TRBD2. CDR3 length equals 16 residues. Per germline, CDR1 LNHDA and CDR2 SQIVND (reference sequence). V lost 3 bases and J lost 7; bases outside the gene matches: 8. The sequenced part of the CDR3 DNA is TGTGCCAGTAGTATTCGCGCTAGCGGGGGAATCGGGGAG. This gives the protein CASSIRASGGIGE. The complete CDR3 protein is CASSIRASGGIGELFF.

Details on this clone: The CDR3 end is not reached by the read, which stops 3 residues before it; the germline J gene fills it in. V usage is TRBV30 and J usage is TRBJ2-3, with D possibly being TRBD2 (5 bases). V was cut by 7 bases and J by 4 bases, with 12 bases left in between. The CDR3 extends over 12 amino acids. Germline V CDR1 and CDR2: GTSNPN, SVGIG (reference sequence). The CDR3 protein is CAFSGDSDTQYF. Incomplete CDR3 DNA: TGTGCCTTCAGCGGAGATTCAGATACG.

Comment on this clone: The CDR3 end falls 3 residues outside the read, so it is completed with the germline J gene. The chain joins TRBV11-2 to TRBJ2-1, with 12 bases identical to TRBD2. The germline CDR1 and CDR2 sequences are SGHAT and FQNNGV. The CDR3 has 15 amino acids. V lost 6 bases, J lost 4 bases, and 4 bases stayed unmatched. CDR3 region: CASRLLAGGYNEQFF. Incomplete CDR3 DNA: TGTGCCAGCAGGTTACTAGCGGGGGGATACAATGAG.

On this clone: The missing CDR3 end, 3 residues past where the read stops, is filled in from the germline J gene. V usage is TRBV18 and J usage is TRBJ1-2; tentative D call: TRBD1 (6 bases). The CDR3 consists of 12 residues. The germline V gene has CDR1 KGHSH and CDR2 LQKENI. The DNA read from the CDR3 is TGTGCCAGCTCAGTAAACAGGGAGAGC. Translating gives CASSVNRES. The full CDR3 is CASSVNRESYTF.

Concerning this clone: Read coverage stops 3 residues before the CDR3 terminus; the germline J gene supplies the remainder. The chain joins TRBV20-1 to TRBJ2-7, with TRBD1 identical over 9 bases. V was clipped by 5 bases and J by 5 bases; unmatched bases: 4. This CDR3 spans 12 amino acids. Germline V gives CDR1 DFQATT, CDR2 SNEGSKA (reference sequence). The DNA read from the CDR3 is TGCAGTGCTTCGGGACAGGGCAACGAG. Translated, it gives CSASGQGNE. The entire CDR3 sequence reads CSASGQGNEQYF.

As concerns this clone: Read sequence stops 3 residues before the CDR3 end, and the germline J gene provides the missing end. The rearrangement links TRBV6-2 or TRBV6-3 to TRBJ2-3; 10 positions agree with TRBD2. The junction had 3 bases not matched to a gene; V was cut back by 5 bases and J by 1 base. Germline loops: CDR1 MNHEY, CDR2 SVGEGT. The CDR3 loop spans 15 amino acids. The CDR3 DNA, read in part, is TGTGCCAGCAGTCTAGCGGGGGCCCGCACAGATACG. Translation gives CASSLAGARTDT. The CDR3 reads in full as CASSLAGARTDTQYF.

This CDR3 is CASSHFQGYIQYF. CDR3 DNA, as far as it was read: TGTGCCAGCAGTCACTTCCAGGGATACATT. J is TRBJ2-4 and V is TRBV6-2 or TRBV6-3, with D possibly matching TRBD1 (5 bases). The read terminates 3 residues before the CDR3 end, so the remaining end is supplied by the germline J gene. CDR3 length equals 13 residues. V gave up 5 bases and J gave up 8 bases, with 13 bases separating them. Looked up from germline, CDR1 is MNHEY and CDR2 is SVGEGT.

On this clone itself: The CDR3 end falls 3 residues outside the read, so it is completed with the germline J gene. The chain has TRBV19 and TRBJ1-5; D is unresolved. The germline V and J ends were trimmed by 1 base and 7 bases, with 5 bases remaining between them. Germline assignment: CDR1 LNHDA and CDR2 SQIVND (reference sequence). The CDR3 runs to 12 residues. Incomplete CDR3 DNA: TGTGCCAGTAGTATAGGTCCGCAGCCC. Translating it yields CASSIGPQP. The CDR3 in full is CASSIGPQPQHF.

CDR3 bases read: TGTGCCAGCAGCGTGAGTGTCTCCGGGACTAGCGAAGAGACC. Translated, it gives CASSVSVSGTSEET. The whole CDR3 protein is CASSVSVSGTSEETQYF. The chain recombines TRBV9 with TRBJ2-5; 10 nucleotides line up with TRBD2. The read gets to within 3 residues of the CDR3 end, and the germline J gene fills in the rest. The CDR3 is made up of 17 amino acids. Germline CDR1 reads SGDLS; CDR2 reads YYNGEE. V was clipped by 2 bases and J by 3 bases; unmatched bases: 10.

Notes on this clone: The CDR3 is cut off 3 residues early in the read; its end comes from the germline J gene. This chain joins TRBV20-1 and TRBJ2-1, with D perhaps TRBD1 (5 bases). The CDR3 sequence is 12 residues long. V lost 6 bases and J lost 6, with 12 bases in between. The V gene's germline CDR1 is DFQATT and CDR2 SNEGSKA (reference sequence). The CDR3 region is CSAPIGANEQFF. Partial CDR3 DNA: TGCAGTGCCCCCATTGGGGCCAATGAG.

Remarks on this clone: The missing CDR3 end, 3 residues past where the read stops, is filled in from the germline J gene. The chain recombines TRBV5-1 with TRBJ1-1, with 10 positions matching TRBD1. Germline assignment: CDR1 SGHRS and CDR2 YFSETQ. V was clipped by 4 bases and J by 6 bases; unmatched bases: 9. This CDR3 is 15 amino acids long. CDR3 bases read: TGCGCCAGCAGCACCGCGGACAGGGGGGGTCCTGAA. Translation: CASSTADRGGPE. The CDR3 as a whole reads CASSTADRGGPEAFF.